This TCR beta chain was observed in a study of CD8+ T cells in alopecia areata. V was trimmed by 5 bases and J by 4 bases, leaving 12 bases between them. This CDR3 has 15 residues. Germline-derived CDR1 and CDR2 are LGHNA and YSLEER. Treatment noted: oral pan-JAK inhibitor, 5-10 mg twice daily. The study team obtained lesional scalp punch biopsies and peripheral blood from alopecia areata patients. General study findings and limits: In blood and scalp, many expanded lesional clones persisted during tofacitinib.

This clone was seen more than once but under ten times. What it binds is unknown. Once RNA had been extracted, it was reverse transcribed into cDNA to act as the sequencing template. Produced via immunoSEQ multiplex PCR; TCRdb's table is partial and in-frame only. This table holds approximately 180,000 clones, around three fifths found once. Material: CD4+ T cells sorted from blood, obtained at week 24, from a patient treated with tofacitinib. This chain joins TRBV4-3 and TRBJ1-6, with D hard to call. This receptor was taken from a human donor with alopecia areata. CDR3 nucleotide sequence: TGCGCCAGCAGCTACGGCCCATCTTATAATTCACCCCTCCACTTT. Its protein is CASSYGPSYNSPLHF.